This T cell receptor (beta chain) is from a study of PD-L1 blockade in urothelial cancer. Study at large: Patients' atezolizumab regimen, 1,200 mg intravenously every 3 weeks, began in the mid-2010s.

Sample time point: peripheral blood 6 weeks after treatment start. Locally advanced or metastatic urothelial carcinoma was diagnosed in the patients. Measured with immunoSEQ multiplex PCR; TCRdb has only the in-frame clones, and not every one. The sample contains around 30,000 clones, approximately 81% of which appear only once. Remarks on this clone: What it recognizes is unknown.

This CDR3 comprises 21 residues. V was clipped by 0 bases and J by 2 bases; unmatched bases: 15. The germline CDR1 and CDR2 sequences are LGHNA and YSLEER. Findings and caveats of the study: Pretreatment blood TCR clonality under the median forecast improved survival. At the 3-week point, tumor-associated blood clones expanded more in durable-benefit patients.

The specimen comprised PBMCs, sampled around atezolizumab (anti-PD-L1) treatment. The chain uses TRBV4-3 and TRBJ2-3; 12 bases fit TRBD2. This clonotype was obtained from a man aged 65-85 years with urothelial cancer. As DNA, the CDR3 is TGCGCCAGCAGCCAAGAAAAATTGATTGGGCTAGCGGGGGGGTTCACAGATACGCAGTATTTT. Translating gives CASSQEKLIGLAGGFTDTQYF.